This T cell receptor (beta chain) was captured in a study of blood T cell repertoires in COVID-19. Study information: T cells, B-cell-depleted T cells, or PBMCs supplied cDNA or gDNA.

Original data processing: The assay estimated nucleated cells by amplifying reference gene primers. Sequencing was performed with immunoSEQ multiplex PCR; in TCRdb, only in-frame clones are kept and a portion is missing. Clonal size and the V and J genes are those of that table, whereas D and trimming came from the DNA. This table holds about 300,000 clones, about 90% found once. Germline CDR1 is SGHTA and CDR2 is FQGTGA. This CDR3 comprises 13 residues. V lost 5 bases and J lost 5, with 11 bases in between. The TCR comes from a man aged 18 to 35 who had recovered from COVID-19. The rearrangement uses TRBV7-3 and TRBJ2-3; weak D call: TRBD2 (6 bases). The specimen was peripheral blood. This chain's CDR3 is CASSPHGGDTQYF. The CDR3 DNA sequence: TGTGCCAGCAGCCCCCACGGGGGAGATACGCAGTATTTT.